The entry that follows covers one T cell receptor beta chain sequence. Its target is not known. The sample comes from a study of shared clonotypes between healthy human individuals. About the research overall: Per donor, three plates held CD4 naive cells, three held CD4 memory, two held CD8 naive and one held CD8 memory. Study-level results: For naive CD4 cells, roughly 5% of clonotypes were shared across a handful of donors.

The germline CDR1 and CDR2 sequences are SGDLS and YYNGEE. This CDR3 comprises 16 residues. J lost 0 bases, V lost 4 bases, and 8 bases had no gene match. The method was immunoSEQ multiplex PCR; TCRdb's version includes in-frame clones alone and lacks a portion of them. The table lists over a million clones, roughly 74% of them singletons. Sequenced material: memory CD4+ T cells from PBMCs. Documented subset: CD45RA-negative fraction. The chain combines TRBV9 with TRBJ2-3; 7 nucleotides line up with TRBD2. The sequence came from a man aged 18 to 30 in good health. Some clones in this sample may be carry-over from other donors' samples. The DNA for the CDR3 is TGTGCCAGCAGCAGTCTAGCGGATATTAGCACAGATACGCAGTATTTT. Translating it yields CASSSLADISTDTQYF.